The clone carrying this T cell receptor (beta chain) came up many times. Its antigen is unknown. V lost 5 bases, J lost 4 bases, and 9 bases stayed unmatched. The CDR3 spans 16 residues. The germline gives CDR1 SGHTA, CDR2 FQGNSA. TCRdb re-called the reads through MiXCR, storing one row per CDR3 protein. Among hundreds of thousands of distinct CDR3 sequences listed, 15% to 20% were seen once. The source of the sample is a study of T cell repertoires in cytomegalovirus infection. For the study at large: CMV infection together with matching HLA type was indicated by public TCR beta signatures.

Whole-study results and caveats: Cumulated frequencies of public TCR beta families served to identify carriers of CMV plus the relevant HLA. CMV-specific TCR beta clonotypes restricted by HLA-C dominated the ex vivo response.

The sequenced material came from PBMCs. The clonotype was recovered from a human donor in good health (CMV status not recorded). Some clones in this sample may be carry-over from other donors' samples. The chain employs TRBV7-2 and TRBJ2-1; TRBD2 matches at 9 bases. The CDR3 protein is CASSPRVAGGYNEQFF. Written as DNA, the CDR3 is TGTGCCAGCAGCCCGAGGGTGGCGGGGGGGTACAATGAGCAGTTCTTC.